This T cell receptor (beta chain) was captured by sequencing in a study of blood T cell repertoires in COVID-19. As for the study in general: The United States, Italy and Spain were the sources of the acute and convalescent COVID-19 samples. Sample material is recorded as cDNA or gDNA derived from T cells, B-cell-depleted T cells, or PBMCs.

Germline values: CDR1 DFQATT, CDR2 SNEGSKA (reference sequence). V gave up 3 bases and J gave up 5 bases, with 16 bases separating them. This CDR3 comprises 14 residues. In the authors' methods: Estimation of nucleated cell counts was performed using reference gene primer amplification. Data came from immunoSEQ multiplex PCR; TCRdb stores just in-frame clones and leaves some out. V, J and clone size were drawn from that table, and D and trimming were deduced from the DNA. This table holds about 62,000 clones, roughly 90% found once. The V gene is TRBV20-1, the J gene TRBJ2-5; no reliable D call. Sequencing used peripheral blood. This receptor was obtained from a woman aged 80 or older with acute or convalescent COVID-19. CDR3 DNA: TGCAGTGCTAGTGTTTTAGCCTCTGGGGAGACCCAGTACTTC. Its protein product is CSASVLASGETQYF.